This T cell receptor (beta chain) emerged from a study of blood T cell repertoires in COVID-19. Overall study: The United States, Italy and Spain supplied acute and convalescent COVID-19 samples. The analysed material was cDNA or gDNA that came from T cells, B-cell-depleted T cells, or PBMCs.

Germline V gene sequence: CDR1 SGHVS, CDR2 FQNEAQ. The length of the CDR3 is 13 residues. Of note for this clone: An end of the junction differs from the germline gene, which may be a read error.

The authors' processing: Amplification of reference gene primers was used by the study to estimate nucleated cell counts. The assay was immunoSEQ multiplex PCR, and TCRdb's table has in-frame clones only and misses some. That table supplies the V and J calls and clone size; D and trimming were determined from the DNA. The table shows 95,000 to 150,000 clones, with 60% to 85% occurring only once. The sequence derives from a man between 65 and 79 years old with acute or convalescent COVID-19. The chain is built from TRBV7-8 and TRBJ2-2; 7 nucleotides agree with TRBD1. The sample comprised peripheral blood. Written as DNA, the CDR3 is TGTGCCAGCAGCTTAAGAGGGGGCGGGCAGCTGTTTTTT. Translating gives CASSLRGGGQLFF.